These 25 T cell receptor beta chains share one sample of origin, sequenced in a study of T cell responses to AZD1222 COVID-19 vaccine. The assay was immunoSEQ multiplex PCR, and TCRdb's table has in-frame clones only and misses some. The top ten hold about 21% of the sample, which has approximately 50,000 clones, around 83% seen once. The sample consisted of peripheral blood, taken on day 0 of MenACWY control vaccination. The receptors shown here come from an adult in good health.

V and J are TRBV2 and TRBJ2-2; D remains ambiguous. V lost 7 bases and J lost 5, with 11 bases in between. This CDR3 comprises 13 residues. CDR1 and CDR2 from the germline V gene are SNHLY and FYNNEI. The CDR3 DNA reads TGTGCCAGCAACCTCCTGGAGACCGGGGAGCTGTTTTTT. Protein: CASNLLETGELFF.

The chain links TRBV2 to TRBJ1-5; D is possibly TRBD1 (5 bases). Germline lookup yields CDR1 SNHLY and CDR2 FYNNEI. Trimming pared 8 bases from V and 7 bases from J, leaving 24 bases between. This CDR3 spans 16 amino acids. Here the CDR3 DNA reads TGTGCCAGCGAGCGGGATCCTTACGGGGCTCGACAGCCCCAGCATTTT. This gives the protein CASERDPYGARQPQHF.

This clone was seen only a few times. CDR3 in DNA: TGTGCCAGCGGTAGGGGGCAGGGCATTCAGTACTTC. Translating it yields CASGRGQGIQYF. The chain couples TRBV27 to TRBJ2-4; 7 bases are shared with TRBD1. With 8 bases clipped from V and 9 bases from J, the junction kept 7 bases outside the gene matches. Germline V gene sequence: CDR1 MNHEY, CDR2 SMNVEV (reference sequence). The CDR3 runs 12 residues.

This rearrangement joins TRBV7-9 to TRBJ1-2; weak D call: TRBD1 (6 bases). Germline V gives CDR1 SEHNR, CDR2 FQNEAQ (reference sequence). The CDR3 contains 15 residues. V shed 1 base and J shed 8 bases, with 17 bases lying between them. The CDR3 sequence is CASSLEAAGAPGYTF. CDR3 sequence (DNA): TGTGCCAGCAGCTTAGAGGCGGCAGGGGCCCCGGGCTACACCTTC.

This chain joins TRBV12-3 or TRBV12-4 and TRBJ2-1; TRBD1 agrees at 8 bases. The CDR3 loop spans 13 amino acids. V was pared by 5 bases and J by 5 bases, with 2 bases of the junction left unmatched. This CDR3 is CASSRDRHNEQFF. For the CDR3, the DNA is TGTGCCAGCAGTCGGGACAGGCACAATGAGCAGTTCTTC.

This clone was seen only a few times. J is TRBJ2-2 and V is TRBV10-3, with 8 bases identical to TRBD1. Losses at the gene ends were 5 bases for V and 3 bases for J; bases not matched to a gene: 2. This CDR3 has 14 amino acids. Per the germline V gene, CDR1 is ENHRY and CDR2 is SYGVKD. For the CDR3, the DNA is TGTGCCATCAGTTTGGGACAGGACACCGGGGAGCTGTTTTTT. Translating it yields CAISLGQDTGELFF.

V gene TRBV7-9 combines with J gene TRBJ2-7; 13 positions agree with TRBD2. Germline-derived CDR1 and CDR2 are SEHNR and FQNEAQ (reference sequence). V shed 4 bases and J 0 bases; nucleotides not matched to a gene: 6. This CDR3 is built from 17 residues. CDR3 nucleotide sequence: TGTGCCAGCAGCTCAACTAGCGGGAGGGAGATCTCCTACGAGCAGTACTTC. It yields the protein CASSSTSGREISYEQYF.

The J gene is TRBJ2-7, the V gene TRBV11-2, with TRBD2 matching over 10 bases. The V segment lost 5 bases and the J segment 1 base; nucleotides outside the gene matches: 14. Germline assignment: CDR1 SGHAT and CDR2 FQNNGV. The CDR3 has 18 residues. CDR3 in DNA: TGTGCCAGCAGCACTCAGGCCAGCGGGAGGGCCGTTTCCTACGAGCAGTACTTC. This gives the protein CASSTQASGRAVSYEQYF.

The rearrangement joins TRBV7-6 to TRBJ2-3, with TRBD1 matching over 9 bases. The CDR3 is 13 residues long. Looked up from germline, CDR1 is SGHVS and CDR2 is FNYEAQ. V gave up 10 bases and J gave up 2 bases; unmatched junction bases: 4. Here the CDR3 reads CATRTGATDTQYF. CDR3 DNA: TGTGCCACGAGGACAGGGGCCACAGATACGCAGTATTTT.

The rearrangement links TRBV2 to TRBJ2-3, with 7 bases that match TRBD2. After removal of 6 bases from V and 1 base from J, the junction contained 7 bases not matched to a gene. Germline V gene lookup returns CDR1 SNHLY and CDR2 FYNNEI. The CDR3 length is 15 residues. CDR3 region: CASSRRESGTDTQYF. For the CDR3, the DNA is TGTGCCAGCAGCAGGCGGGAGTCTGGCACAGATACGCAGTATTTT.

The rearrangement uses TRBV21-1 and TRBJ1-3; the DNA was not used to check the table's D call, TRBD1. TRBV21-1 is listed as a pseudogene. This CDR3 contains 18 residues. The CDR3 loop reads CASSKELDRFSSGNTIYF. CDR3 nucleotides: TGTGCCAGCAGCAAAGAGCTGGACAGGTTTAGCTCTGGAAACACCATATATTTT.

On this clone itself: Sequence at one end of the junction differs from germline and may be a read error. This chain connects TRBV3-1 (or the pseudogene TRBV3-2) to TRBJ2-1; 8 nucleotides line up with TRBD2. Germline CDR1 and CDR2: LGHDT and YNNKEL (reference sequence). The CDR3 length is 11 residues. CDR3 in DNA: TGTGCCAGCAGCCAAGGCGGGAGGCAGCTCTTC. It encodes CASSQGGRQLF.

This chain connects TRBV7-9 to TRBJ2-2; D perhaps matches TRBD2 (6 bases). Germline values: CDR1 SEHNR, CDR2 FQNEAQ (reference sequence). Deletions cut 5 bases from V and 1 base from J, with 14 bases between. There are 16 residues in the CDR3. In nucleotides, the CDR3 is TGTGCCAGCAGCCTTGCCGGGGACTGGAACACCGGGGAGCTGTTTTTT. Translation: CASSLAGDWNTGELFF.

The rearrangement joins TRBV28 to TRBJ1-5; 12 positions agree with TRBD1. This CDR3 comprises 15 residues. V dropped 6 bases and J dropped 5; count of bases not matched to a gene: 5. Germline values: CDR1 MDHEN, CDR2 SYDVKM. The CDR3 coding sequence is TGTGCCAGCAGCTGGGGGACAGGGGGCGATCAGCCCCAGCATTTT. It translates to CASSWGTGGDQPQHF. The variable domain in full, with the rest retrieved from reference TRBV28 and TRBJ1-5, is DVKVTQSSRYLVKRTGEKVFLECVQDMDHENMFWYRQDPGLGLRLIYFSYDVKMKEKGDIPEGYSVSREKKERFSLILESASTNQTSMYLCASSWGTGGDQPQHFGDGTRLSIL.

CDR3 DNA: TGTGCCAGCAGCTTCTGGCTGTCAGGGACTAGCGGGACAGATACGCAGTATTTT. Protein: CASSFWLSGTSGTDTQYF. The V call is TRBV7-9, the J call TRBJ2-3; 12 nucleotides match TRBD2. The V gene end was trimmed by 3 bases and the J gene end by 3 bases; junction bases not matched to a gene: 10. Germline-derived CDR1 and CDR2 are SEHNR and FQNEAQ (reference sequence). This CDR3 spans 18 amino acids.

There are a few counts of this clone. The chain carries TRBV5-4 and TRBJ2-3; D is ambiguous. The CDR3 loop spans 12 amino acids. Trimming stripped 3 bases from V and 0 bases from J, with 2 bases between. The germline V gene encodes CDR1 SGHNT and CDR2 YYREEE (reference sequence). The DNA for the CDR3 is TGTGCCAGCAGCTACAGCACAGATACGCAGTATTTT. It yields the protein CASSYSTDTQYF.

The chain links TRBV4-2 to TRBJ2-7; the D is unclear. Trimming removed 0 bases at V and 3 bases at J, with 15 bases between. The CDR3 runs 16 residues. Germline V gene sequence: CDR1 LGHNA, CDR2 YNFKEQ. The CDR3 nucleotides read TGTGCCAGCAGCCAAGATCGAGGAGTAATTATCTACGAGCAGTACTTC. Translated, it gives CASSQDRGVIIYEQYF.

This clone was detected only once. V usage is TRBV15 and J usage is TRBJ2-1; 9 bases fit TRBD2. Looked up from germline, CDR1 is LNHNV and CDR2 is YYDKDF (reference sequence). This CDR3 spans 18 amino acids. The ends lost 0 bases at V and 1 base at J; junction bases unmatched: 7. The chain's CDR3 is CATSRDWRSGRSYNEQFF. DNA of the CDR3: TGTGCCACCAGCAGAGATTGGCGTAGCGGGAGATCCTACAATGAGCAGTTCTTC.

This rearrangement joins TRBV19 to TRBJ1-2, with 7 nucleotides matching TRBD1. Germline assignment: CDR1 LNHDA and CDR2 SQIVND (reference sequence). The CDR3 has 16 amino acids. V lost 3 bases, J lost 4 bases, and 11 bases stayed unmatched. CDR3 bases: TGTGCCAGTAGTATGGTCGGAACAGGGGAACGCTATGGCTACACCTTC. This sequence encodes CASSMVGTGERYGYTF.

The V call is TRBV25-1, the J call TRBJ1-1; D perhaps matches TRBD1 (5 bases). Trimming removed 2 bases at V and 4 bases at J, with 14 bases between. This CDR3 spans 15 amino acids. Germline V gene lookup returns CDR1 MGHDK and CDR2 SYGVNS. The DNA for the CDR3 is TGTGCCAGCAGTGAAGTGGGGGTTAAGGGCACTGAAGCTTTCTTT. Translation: CASSEVGVKGTEAFF.

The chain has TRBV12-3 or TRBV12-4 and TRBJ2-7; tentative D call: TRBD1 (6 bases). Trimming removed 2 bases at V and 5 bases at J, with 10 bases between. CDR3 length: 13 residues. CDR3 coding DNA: TGTGCCAGCAGTTTATCAGGGGTGGACGAGCAGTACTTC. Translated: CASSLSGVDEQYF.

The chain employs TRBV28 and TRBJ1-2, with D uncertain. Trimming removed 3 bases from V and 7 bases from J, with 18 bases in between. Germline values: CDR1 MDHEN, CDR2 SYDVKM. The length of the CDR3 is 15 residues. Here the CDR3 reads CASSFKDGSRRGYTF. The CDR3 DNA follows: TGTGCCAGCAGTTTCAAGGACGGTAGCAGACGTGGCTACACCTTC.

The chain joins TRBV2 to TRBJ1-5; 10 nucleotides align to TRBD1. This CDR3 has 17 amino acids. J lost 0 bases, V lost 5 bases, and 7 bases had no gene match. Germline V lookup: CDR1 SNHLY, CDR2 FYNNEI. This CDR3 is CASSRSGTGDSNQPQHF. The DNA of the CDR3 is TGTGCCAGCAGTCGCTCCGGGACAGGGGATAGCAATCAGCCCCAGCATTTT.

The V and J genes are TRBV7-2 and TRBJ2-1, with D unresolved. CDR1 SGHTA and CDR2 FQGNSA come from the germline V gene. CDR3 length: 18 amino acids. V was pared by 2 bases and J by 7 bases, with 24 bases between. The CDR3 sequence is CASSLRPPTYSYTNEQFF. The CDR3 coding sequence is TGTGCCAGCAGCTTACGTCCACCCACCTATAGTTACACTAATGAGCAGTTCTTC.

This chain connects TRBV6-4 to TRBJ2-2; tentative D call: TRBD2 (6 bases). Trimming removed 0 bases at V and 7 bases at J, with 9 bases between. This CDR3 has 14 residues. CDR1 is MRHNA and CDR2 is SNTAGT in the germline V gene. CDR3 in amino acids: CASSDSRAGGELFF. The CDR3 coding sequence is TGTGCCAGCAGTGACTCTCGAGCGGGCGGGGAGCTGTTTTTT.